The following is a T cell receptor beta chain sequence with its context. Its antigen remains unknown. Germline-derived CDR1 and CDR2 are SGHRS and YFSETQ. The J segment lost 4 bases and the V segment lost 0 bases, leaving 6 bases of the junction unmatched. The CDR3 loop spans 15 amino acids. This record comes from a study of blood T cells in healthy people across ages. Looking at the study overall: About one barcoded beta molecule per two T cells was the capture yield of template switching.

Study conclusions and caveats: Investigators viewed diversity estimates from one million T cells as underestimates, the study reported. Measured against age, TCR beta diversity per million T cells decreased in a roughly linear manner.

The use of a sample-barcoded 5' primer and a J-beta primer mix characterized a second PCR of about 7 to 12 cycles. From the 5' RACE reads, TCRdb called clonotypes with MiXCR, one entry per CDR3 protein. The sample consists of about 1.7 million distinct CDR3 sequences, roughly 28% of them appearing once. Donors each provided 7.5 to 10 milliliters of peripheral blood. The chain recombines TRBV5-1 with TRBJ1-1, with 7 bases identical to TRBD1. Sequencing used blood. This receptor was identified in a woman in her 30s in good health. The DNA of the CDR3 is TGCGCCAGCAGCTTGGCCAACCCAGGGGGCACTGAAGCTTTCTTT. This gives the protein CASSLANPGGTEAFF.